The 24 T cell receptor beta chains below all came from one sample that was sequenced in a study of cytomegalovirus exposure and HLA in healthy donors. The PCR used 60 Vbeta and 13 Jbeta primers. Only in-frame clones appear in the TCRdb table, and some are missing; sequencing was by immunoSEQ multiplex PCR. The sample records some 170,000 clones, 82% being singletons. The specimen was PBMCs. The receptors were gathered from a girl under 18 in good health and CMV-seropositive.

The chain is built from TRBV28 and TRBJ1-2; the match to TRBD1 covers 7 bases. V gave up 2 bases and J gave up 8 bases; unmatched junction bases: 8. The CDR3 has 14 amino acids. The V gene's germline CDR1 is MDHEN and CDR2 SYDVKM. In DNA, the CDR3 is TGTGCCAGCAGTTTAGTGGCAGGGGGTGGGGGCTACACCTTC. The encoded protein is CASSLVAGGGGYTF.

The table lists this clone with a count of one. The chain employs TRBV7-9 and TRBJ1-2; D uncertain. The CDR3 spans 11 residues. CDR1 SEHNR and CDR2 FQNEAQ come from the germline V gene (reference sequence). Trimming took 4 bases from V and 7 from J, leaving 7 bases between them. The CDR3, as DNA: TGTGCCAGCAGCTCTCTCGGTGGCTACACCTTC. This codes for CASSSLGGYTF.

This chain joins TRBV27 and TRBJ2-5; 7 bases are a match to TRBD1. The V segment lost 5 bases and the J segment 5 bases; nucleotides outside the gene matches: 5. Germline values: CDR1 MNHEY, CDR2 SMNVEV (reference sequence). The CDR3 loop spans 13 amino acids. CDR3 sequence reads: CASSDRVWETQYF. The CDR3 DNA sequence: TGTGCCAGCAGTGACAGGGTGTGGGAGACCCAGTACTTC.

The DNA for the CDR3 is TGTGCCTGGAGTGGCCAACGGGATCAGCCCCAGCATTTT. Translated: CAWSGQRDQPQHF. J is TRBJ1-5 and V is TRBV30, with D unresolved. Trimming removed 1 base from V and 5 bases from J, with 9 bases in between. The CDR3 is made up of 13 amino acids. From germline, CDR1 is GTSNPN and CDR2 SVGIG (reference sequence).

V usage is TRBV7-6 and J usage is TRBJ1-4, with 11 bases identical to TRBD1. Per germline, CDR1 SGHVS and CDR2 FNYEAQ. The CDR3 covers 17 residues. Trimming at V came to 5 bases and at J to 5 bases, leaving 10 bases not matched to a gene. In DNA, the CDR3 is TGTGCCAGCAGCCAAGGACAGGGGGCGGCAAAGAATGAAAAACTGTTTTTT. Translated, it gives CASSQGQGAAKNEKLFF.

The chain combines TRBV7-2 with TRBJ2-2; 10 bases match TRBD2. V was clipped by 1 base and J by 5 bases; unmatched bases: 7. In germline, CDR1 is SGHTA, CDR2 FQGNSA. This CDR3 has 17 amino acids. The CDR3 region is CASSLVLAGGLTGELFF. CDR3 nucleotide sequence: TGTGCCAGCAGCTTAGTATTAGCGGGGGGACTGACCGGGGAGCTGTTTTTT.

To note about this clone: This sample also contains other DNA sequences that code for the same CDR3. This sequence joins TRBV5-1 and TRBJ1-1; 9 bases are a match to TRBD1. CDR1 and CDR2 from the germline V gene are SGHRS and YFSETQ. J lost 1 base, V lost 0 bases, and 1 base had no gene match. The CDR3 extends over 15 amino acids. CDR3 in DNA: TGCGCCAGCAGCTTGGGGGGACAGGGGAACACTGAAGCTTTCTTT. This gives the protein CASSLGGQGNTEAFF.

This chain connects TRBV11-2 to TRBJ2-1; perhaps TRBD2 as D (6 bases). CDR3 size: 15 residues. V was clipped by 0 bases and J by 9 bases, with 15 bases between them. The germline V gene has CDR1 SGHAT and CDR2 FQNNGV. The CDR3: CASSLDGSLNGEQFF. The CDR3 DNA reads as TGTGCCAGCAGCTTAGACGGGAGTCTTAACGGTGAGCAGTTCTTC.

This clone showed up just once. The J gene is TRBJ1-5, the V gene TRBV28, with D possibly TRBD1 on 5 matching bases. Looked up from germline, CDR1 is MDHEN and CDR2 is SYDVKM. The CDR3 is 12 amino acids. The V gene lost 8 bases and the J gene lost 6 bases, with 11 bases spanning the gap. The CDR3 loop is CASEVGAQPQHF. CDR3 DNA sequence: TGTGCCAGCGAGGTTGGGGCTCAGCCCCAGCATTTT. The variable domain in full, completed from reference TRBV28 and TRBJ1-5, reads DVKVTQSSRYLVKRTGEKVFLECVQDMDHENMFWYRQDPGLGLRLIYFSYDVKMKEKGDIPEGYSVSREKKERFSLILESASTNQTSMYLCASEVGAQPQHFGDGTRLSIL.

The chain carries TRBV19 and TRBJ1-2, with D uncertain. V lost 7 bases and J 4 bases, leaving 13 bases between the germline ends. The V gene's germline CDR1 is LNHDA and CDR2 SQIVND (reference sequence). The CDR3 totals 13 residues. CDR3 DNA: TGTGCCAGTACGGTGCCCGGCGGCTATGGCTACACCTTC. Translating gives CASTVPGGYGYTF.

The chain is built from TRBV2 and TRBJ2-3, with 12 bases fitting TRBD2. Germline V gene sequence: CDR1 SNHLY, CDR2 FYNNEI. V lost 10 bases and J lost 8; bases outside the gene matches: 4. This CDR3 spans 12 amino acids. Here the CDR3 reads CATGTSGPTQYF. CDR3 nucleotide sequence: TGTGCCACCGGGACTAGCGGGCCTACGCAGTATTTT. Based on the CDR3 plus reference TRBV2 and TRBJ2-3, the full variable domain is EPEVTQTPSHQVTQMGQEVILRCVPISNHLYFYWYRQILGQKVEFLVSFYNNEISEKSEIFDDQFSVERPDGSNFTLKIRSTKLEDSAMYFCATGTSGPTQYFGPGTRLTVL.

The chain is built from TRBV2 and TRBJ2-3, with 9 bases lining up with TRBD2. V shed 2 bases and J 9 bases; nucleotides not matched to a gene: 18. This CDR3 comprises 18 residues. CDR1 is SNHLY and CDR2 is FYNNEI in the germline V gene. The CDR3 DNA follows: TGTGCCAGCAGTGAAAGGTTTACGGCTAGCGGGAAGCAGAAGACGCAGTATTTT. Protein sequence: CASSERFTASGKQKTQYF. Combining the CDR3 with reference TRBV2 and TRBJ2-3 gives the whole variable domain EPEVTQTPSHQVTQMGQEVILRCVPISNHLYFYWYRQILGQKVEFLVSFYNNEISEKSEIFDDQFSVERPDGSNFTLKIRSTKLEDSAMYFCASSERFTASGKQKTQYFGPGTRLTVL.

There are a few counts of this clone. DNA of the CDR3: TGTGCCAGCAGTGAAGAGCGGGAGACAGATACGCAGTATTTT. Translated: CASSEERETDTQYF. The gene calls are TRBV6-4 and TRBJ2-3; TRBD2 matches at 8 bases. This CDR3 contains 14 residues. The germline V gene encodes CDR1 MRHNA and CDR2 SNTAGT. V gave up 3 bases and J gave up 3 bases; unmatched junction bases: 2.

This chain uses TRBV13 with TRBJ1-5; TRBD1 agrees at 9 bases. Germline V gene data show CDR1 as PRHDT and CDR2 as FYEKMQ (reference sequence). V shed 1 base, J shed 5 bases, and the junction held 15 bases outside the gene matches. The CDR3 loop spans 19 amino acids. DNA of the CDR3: TGTGCCAGCAGCTTAGATCCATCCCGGGACAGGGCATATTATCAGCCCCAGCATTTT. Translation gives CASSLDPSRDRAYYQPQHF.

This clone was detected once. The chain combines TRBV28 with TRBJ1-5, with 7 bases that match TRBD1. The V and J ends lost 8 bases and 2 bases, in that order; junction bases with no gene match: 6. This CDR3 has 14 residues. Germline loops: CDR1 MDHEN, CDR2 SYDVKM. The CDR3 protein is CASEGARGNQPQHF. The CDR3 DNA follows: TGTGCCAGCGAGGGGGCAAGGGGCAATCAGCCCCAGCATTTT.

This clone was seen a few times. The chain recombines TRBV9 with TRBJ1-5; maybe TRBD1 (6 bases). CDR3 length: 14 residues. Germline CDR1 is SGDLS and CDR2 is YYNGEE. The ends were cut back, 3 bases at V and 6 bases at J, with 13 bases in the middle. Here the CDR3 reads CASSATGRGQPQHF. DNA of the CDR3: TGTGCCAGCAGCGCGACAGGTCGGGGTCAGCCCCAGCATTTT.

This CDR3 is CASSLWGDRETQYF. The CDR3 nucleotides read TGTGCCAGCAGCTTATGGGGGGATCGGGAGACCCAGTACTTC. The genes are TRBV7-2 and TRBJ2-5; a weak D match, TRBD2 (6 bases). Germline CDR1 reads SGHTA; CDR2 reads FQGNSA. The CDR3 spans 14 residues. Trimming removed 2 bases at V and 5 bases at J, with 12 bases between.

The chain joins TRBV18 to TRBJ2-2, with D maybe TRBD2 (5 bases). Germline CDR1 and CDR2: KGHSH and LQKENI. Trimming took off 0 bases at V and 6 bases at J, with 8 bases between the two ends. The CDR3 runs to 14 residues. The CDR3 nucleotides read TGTGCCAGCTCACCACCGTCCGGGGCCGGGGAGCTGTTTTTT. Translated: CASSPPSGAGELFF.

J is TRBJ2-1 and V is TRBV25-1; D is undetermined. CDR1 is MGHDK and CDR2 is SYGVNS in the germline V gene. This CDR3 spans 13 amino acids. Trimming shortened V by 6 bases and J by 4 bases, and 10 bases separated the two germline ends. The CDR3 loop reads CASRAAVYNEQFF. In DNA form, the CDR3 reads TGTGCCAGCAGGGCGGCGGTGTACAATGAGCAGTTCTTC.

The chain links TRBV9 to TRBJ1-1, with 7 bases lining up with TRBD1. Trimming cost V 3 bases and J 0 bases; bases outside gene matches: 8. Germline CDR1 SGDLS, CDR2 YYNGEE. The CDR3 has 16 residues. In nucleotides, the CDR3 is TGTGCCAGCAGCGAACGGGACAGCAACATGAACACTGAAGCTTTCTTT. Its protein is CASSERDSNMNTEAFF.

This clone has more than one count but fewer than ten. The DNA of the CDR3 is TGTGCCAGCTCACCAACACTAGCGGGGGCGGACAATGAGCAGTTCTTC. Protein: CASSPTLAGADNEQFF. The chain joins TRBV18 to TRBJ2-1, with 11 positions matching TRBD2. The length of the CDR3 is 16 residues. The trim removed 2 bases at V and 5 bases at J, leaving 5 bases unmatched. CDR1 KGHSH and CDR2 LQKENI come from the germline V gene.

CDR3 sequence: CASSLLVSGGGEFTGANVLTF. The CDR3 nucleotides are TGTGCCAGCAGTTTATTGGTATCTGGGGGCGGAGAATTCACTGGGGCCAACGTCCTGACTTTC. The chain is built from TRBV28 and TRBJ2-6; perhaps TRBD1 as D (6 bases). V shed 1 base and J shed 2 bases, with 24 bases lying between them. The V gene's germline CDR1 is MDHEN and CDR2 SYDVKM. The CDR3 contains 21 residues. Complete variable domain (other parts from reference TRBV28 and TRBJ2-6): DVKVTQSSRYLVKRTGEKVFLECVQDMDHENMFWYRQDPGLGLRLIYFSYDVKMKEKGDIPEGYSVSREKKERFSLILESASTNQTSMYLCASSLLVSGGGEFTGANVLTFGAGSRLTVL.

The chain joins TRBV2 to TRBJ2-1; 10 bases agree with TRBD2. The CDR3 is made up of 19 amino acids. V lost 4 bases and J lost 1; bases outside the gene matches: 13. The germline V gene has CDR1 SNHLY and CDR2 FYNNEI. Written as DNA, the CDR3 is TGTGCCAGCAGTGCTAGCGGGAGAACGATAAGTAGGTCCTACAATGAGCAGTTCTTC. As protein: CASSASGRTISRSYNEQFF. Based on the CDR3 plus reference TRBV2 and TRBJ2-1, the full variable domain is EPEVTQTPSHQVTQMGQEVILRCVPISNHLYFYWYRQILGQKVEFLVSFYNNEISEKSEIFDDQFSVERPDGSNFTLKIRSTKLEDSAMYFCASSASGRTISRSYNEQFFGPGTRLTVL.

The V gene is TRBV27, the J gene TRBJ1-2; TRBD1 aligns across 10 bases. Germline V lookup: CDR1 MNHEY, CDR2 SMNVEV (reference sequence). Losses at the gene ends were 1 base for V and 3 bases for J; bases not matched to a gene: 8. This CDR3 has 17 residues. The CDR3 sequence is CASSLLGTGAGDYGYTF. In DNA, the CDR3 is TGTGCCAGCAGTTTATTAGGGACAGGGGCCGGGGACTATGGCTACACCTTC.